The source of this T cell receptor (beta chain) is a study of blood T cells in healthy people across ages. Study-wide points: Fewer expanded clones and more diversity marked long-lived versus aged donors.

This clonotype was seen more than once but under ten times. Its target is unknown. PBMCs were isolated at a quantity of at least 7 million per sample. The second PCR ran about 6 to 11 cycles with a sample-barcoded 5' primer and J-beta primers. MiXCR was run by TCRdb on the 5' RACE reads, yielding one entry per CDR3 protein. The sample has approximately 1,000,000 distinct CDR3 sequences, around 45% seen once. CDR3 length: 9 residues. Germline CDR1 is SGHRS and CDR2 is YFSETQ. V was clipped by 8 bases and J by 9 bases, with 6 bases between them. Sequenced material: blood. The receptor's source is a woman aged 55-75 years in good health. The chain combines TRBV5-1 with TRBJ1-5, with unresolved D. This chain's CDR3 is CARDRPQHF. DNA for the CDR3: TGCGCCAGGGATCGGCCCCAGCATTTT.